These 29 T cell receptor beta chains share one sample of origin, sequenced in a study of T-cell reconstitution after alpha-beta-depleted transplantation in children. Preparing the TCRbeta library involved the use of unique molecular identifiers. TCRdb independently ran MiXCR on the PCR reads; one entry per CDR3 protein. The sample yields some 180,000 distinct CDR3 sequences, 6.6% seen once. The sequencing here drew on PBMCs, taken before TCRalphabeta/CD19-depleted stem cell transplant. The receptor source for this set is a boy younger than 10 with acute lymphoblastic leukemia, due to receive a stem cell transplant.

Many counts were recorded for this clonotype. The V and J genes are TRBV9 and TRBJ2-6; the match to TRBD1 covers 9 bases. The CDR3 contains 18 residues. The V gene end was trimmed by 4 bases and the J gene end by 1 base; junction bases not matched to a gene: 9. The germline CDR1 and CDR2 sequences are SGDLS and YYNGEE. CDR3 loop: CASSHSPGTGSGANVLTF. In DNA form, the CDR3 reads TGTGCCAGCAGCCACAGTCCCGGGACAGGGTCTGGGGCCAACGTCCTGACTTTC.

The V call is TRBV15, the J call TRBJ1-5; D perhaps matches TRBD1 (5 bases). Germline V lookup: CDR1 LNHNV, CDR2 YYDKDF (reference sequence). CDR3 length: 16 amino acids. The V gene lost 1 base and the J gene lost 2 bases, with 12 bases spanning the gap. The CDR3 loop reads CATSRGTGGRNQPQHF. The CDR3, as DNA: TGTGCCACCAGCAGAGGAACGGGGGGACGCAATCAGCCCCAGCATTTT.

The sample holds a few counts of this clonotype. The chain's CDR3 is CASSLSGSSNEQFF. The DNA of the CDR3 is TGTGCCAGCAGTTTGTCCGGGAGTAGCAATGAGCAGTTCTTC. The chain links TRBV27 to TRBJ2-1; D is perhaps TRBD2 (6 bases). Trimming stripped 3 bases from V and 6 bases from J, with 12 bases between. CDR3 length equals 14 residues. The germline V gene has CDR1 MNHEY and CDR2 SMNVEV (reference sequence).

J is TRBJ2-1 and V is TRBV11-2, with D possibly being TRBD1 (5 bases). The CDR3 is 11 amino acids. The V and J ends lost 1 base and 12 bases respectively, with 7 bases between them. Germline V CDR1 and CDR2: SGHAT, FQNNGV. CDR3 amino acids: CASSLVQGQFF. CDR3 DNA sequence: TGTGCCAGCAGCTTAGTCCAGGGGCAGTTCTTC.

V gene TRBV7-2 combines with J gene TRBJ1-4; D not certain. The V gene's germline CDR1 is SGHTA and CDR2 FQGNSA. Trimming removed 1 base from V and 3 bases from J, with 9 bases in between. The CDR3 is 15 residues long. CDR3 nucleotide sequence: TGTGCCAGCAGCTTAGAGGCCAGAGCTAATGAAAAACTGTTTTTT. This translates into CASSLEARANEKLFF. Based on the CDR3 plus reference TRBV7-2 and TRBJ1-4, the full variable domain is GAGVSQSPSNKVTEKGKDVELRCDPISGHTALYWYRQSLGQGLEFLIYFQGNSAPDKSGLPSDRFSAERTGGSVSTLTIQRTQQEDSAVYLCASSLEARANEKLFFGSGTQLSVL.

This clonotype was observed at least ten times. The genes are TRBV7-2 and TRBJ1-1; no clear D. V gave up 5 bases and J gave up 4 bases, with 11 bases separating them. CDR1 and CDR2 (germline): SGHTA, FQGNSA. This CDR3 contains 13 residues. The CDR3 spells CASSPEGGTEAFF. The CDR3 DNA reads as TGTGCCAGCAGCCCTGAAGGAGGCACTGAAGCTTTCTTT.

This clonotype was seen more than once but under ten times. The J gene is TRBJ2-3, the V gene TRBV11-2; 10 nucleotides align to TRBD1. Germline lookup yields CDR1 SGHAT and CDR2 FQNNGV. The CDR3 has 18 amino acids. V lost 5 bases, J lost 6 bases, and 17 bases stayed unmatched. The CDR3 sequence: CASSLGRRDRGLADTQYF. The DNA of the CDR3 is TGTGCCAGCAGCCTTGGGAGACGGGACAGGGGCCTCGCGGATACGCAGTATTTT.

The table lists this clonotype with many counts. The J gene is TRBJ1-1, the V gene TRBV5-1, with 7 nucleotides matching TRBD1. Germline V gene data show CDR1 as SGHRS and CDR2 as YFSETQ. With V trimmed by 3 bases and J by 1 base, 3 bases remained unmatched. The CDR3 runs to 14 residues. The CDR3 region has the DNA TGCGCCAGCAGCTGGGGGACAGCGAACACTGAAGCTTTCTTT. Translation: CASSWGTANTEAFF.

This clonotype was seen repeatedly, ten times or more. The rearrangement links TRBV29-1 to TRBJ2-1; D perhaps matches TRBD1 (7 bases). Trimming cost V 4 bases and J 12 bases, with 19 bases left between them. From germline, CDR1 is SQVTM and CDR2 ANQGSEA. The length of the CDR3 is 13 residues. This chain's CDR3 is CSVVEGARLGQFF. The CDR3 bases are TGCAGCGTTGTGGAGGGGGCGCGGTTGGGGCAGTTCTTC.

This clonotype occurred a few times. CDR3 coding DNA: TGTGCCAGCAGCGCCGCAGGGACGGGTTCACCCCTCCACTTT. Translation gives CASSAAGTGSPLHF. This rearrangement joins TRBV7-2 to TRBJ1-6; possibly TRBD1 for D (5 bases). The V end was cut by 5 bases, the J end by 9 bases, with 14 bases between. Germline loops: CDR1 SGHTA, CDR2 FQGNSA. CDR3 length: 14 residues. Full variable domain (missing parts from reference TRBV7-2 and TRBJ1-6): GAGVSQSPSNKVTEKGKDVELRCDPISGHTALYWYRQSLGQGLEFLIYFQGNSAPDKSGLPSDRFSAERTGGSVSTLTIQRTQQEDSAVYLCASSAAGTGSPLHFGNGTRLTVT.

In its sample, this clonotype was seen a few times. The chain couples TRBV6-2 or TRBV6-3 to TRBJ1-3, with D perhaps TRBD1 (5 bases). Trimming left V 10 bases short and J 4 bases short, with 20 bases between. The CDR3 consists of 15 residues. Germline V gene lookup returns CDR1 MNHEY and CDR2 SVGEGT. The CDR3 loop reads CAIAPGGRRGNTIYF. CDR3 coding DNA: TGTGCCATCGCCCCGGGGGGACGAAGAGGAAACACCATATATTTT.

In its sample, this clonotype was seen many times. The chain recombines TRBV28 with TRBJ1-1, with 8 bases fitting TRBD1. CDR3 length equals 15 residues. Germline CDR1 and CDR2: MDHEN and SYDVKM. V shed 6 bases, J shed 0 bases, and the junction held 6 bases outside the gene matches. The CDR3 DNA sequence: TGTGCCAGCAGCAGGGGGCATTTGTTGAACACTGAAGCTTTCTTT. Encoded protein: CASSRGHLLNTEAFF.

This clonotype showed up many times. J is TRBJ2-2 and V is TRBV2, with a tentative D call TRBD2 (5 bases). In germline, CDR1 is SNHLY, CDR2 FYNNEI. V was shortened by 10 bases and J by 7 bases, with 13 bases between the two germline ends. The CDR3 is 12 residues long. For the CDR3, the DNA is TGTGCCAACACACTTGGGAGCGGGGAGCTGTTTTTT. Protein sequence: CANTLGSGELFF.

This clonotype came up a few times. This rearrangement joins TRBV20-1 to TRBJ2-7; 12 bases line up with TRBD2. With 4 bases clipped from V and 4 bases from J, the junction kept 2 bases outside the gene matches. The CDR3 extends over 13 amino acids. Germline V gene data show CDR1 as DFQATT and CDR2 as SNEGSKA (reference sequence). The chain's CDR3 is CSATSGREYEQYF. In nucleotides, the CDR3 is TGCAGTGCTACTAGCGGGAGGGAGTACGAGCAGTACTTC.

The rearrangement links TRBV6-1 to TRBJ2-7; maybe TRBD1 (5 bases). This CDR3 is 13 amino acids long. Germline V lookup: CDR1 MNHNS, CDR2 SASEGT. With 10 bases removed from V and 6 bases from J, the gap between germline ends came to 19 bases. In DNA form, the CDR3 reads TGTGCCACAAACCGCCGGGTAGGGGCCGAGCAGTACTTC. Its protein is CATNRRVGAEQYF.

This clonotype was counted between two and nine times. The rearrangement links TRBV12-3 or TRBV12-4 to TRBJ2-1, with 10 bases identical to TRBD2. V shed 8 bases, J shed 1 base, and the junction held 8 bases outside the gene matches. The CDR3 consists of 16 residues. Here the CDR3 reads CASGSGGAVSYNEQFF. CDR3 bases: TGTGCCAGCGGAAGCGGGGGGGCAGTTTCCTACAATGAGCAGTTCTTC.

The gene calls are TRBV20-1 and TRBJ2-7; TRBD1 or TRBD2 may be the D gene (6 bases each). Germline-derived CDR1 and CDR2 are DFQATT and SNEGSKA (reference sequence). V lost 6 bases to trimming and J lost 2 bases, with 17 bases between them. This CDR3 is 14 amino acids long. The DNA of the CDR3 is TGCAGTGCCCCCCCAGGGGACTGGACCTACGAGCAGTACTTC. It encodes CSAPPGDWTYEQYF.

This clonotype has ten or more counts. The V gene is TRBV4-2, the J gene TRBJ2-3, with D perhaps TRBD1 or TRBD2 (6 bases each). Trimming left V 0 bases short and J 0 bases short, with 13 bases between. The CDR3 is made up of 17 amino acids. Germline assignment: CDR1 LGHNA and CDR2 YNFKEQ. The CDR3 protein is CASSQEPRGTSTDTQYF. CDR3 coding DNA: TGTGCCAGCAGCCAAGAACCAAGGGGGACTAGCACAGATACGCAGTATTTT.

In this sample, this clonotype turned up a few times. V gene TRBV5-6 combines with J gene TRBJ2-7; D is perhaps TRBD1 (6 bases). V was shortened by 3 bases and J by 2 bases, with 12 bases between the two germline ends. CDR3 size: 14 residues. Germline V gene data show CDR1 as SGHDT and CDR2 as YYEEEE. CDR3: CASSSPTGPYEQYF. Here the CDR3 DNA reads TGTGCCAGCAGCTCCCCGACAGGCCCCTACGAGCAGTACTTC.

This clonotype was observed at least ten times. The chain combines TRBV28 with TRBJ2-3, with D perhaps TRBD1 (6 bases). Between the trimmed V and J ends, which lost 4 bases and 6 bases, there was a span of 17 bases. Germline V gives CDR1 MDHEN, CDR2 SYDVKM. This CDR3 is built from 15 residues. The CDR3 loop reads CASSYREEPFDTQYF. The DNA of the CDR3 is TGTGCCAGCAGTTACAGGGAAGAACCCTTCGATACGCAGTATTTT.

This clonotype appeared many times. V and J are TRBV5-4 and TRBJ2-1; D unresolved. This CDR3 is 13 amino acids long. Germline lookup yields CDR1 SGHNT and CDR2 YYREEE (reference sequence). V was cut by 0 bases and J by 12 bases, with 13 bases left in between. CDR3 sequence reads: CASSLVGDTGQFF. The CDR3 DNA follows: TGTGCCAGCAGCTTGGTTGGGGATACTGGGCAGTTCTTC.

The chain combines TRBV18 with TRBJ1-1, with D possibly matching TRBD1 (6 bases). CDR3 length: 14 amino acids. V lost 7 bases, J lost 0 bases, and 12 bases lay in between. The V gene's germline CDR1 is KGHSH and CDR2 LQKENI. In nucleotides, the CDR3 is TGTGCCAGCTTTCGGACAGACATGAACACTGAAGCTTTCTTT. Amino acids: CASFRTDMNTEAFF.

CDR3 sequence reads: CASSQGGTGRAGELFF. CDR3 bases: TGCGCCAGCAGCCAAGGGGGGACAGGGAGAGCCGGGGAGCTGTTTTTT. The J gene is TRBJ2-2, the V gene TRBV4-3; 9 positions agree with TRBD1. Per the germline V gene, CDR1 is LGHNA and CDR2 is YSLEER. The CDR3 has 16 residues. The ends lost 1 base at V and 6 bases at J; junction bases unmatched: 6.

This chain joins TRBV12-3 or TRBV12-4 and TRBJ1-1, with 7 bases aligning to TRBD1. This CDR3 has 18 residues. Trimming took 6 bases from V and 6 from J; bases not matched to a gene: 22. CDR3 in DNA: TGTGCCAGCAGATCTACAGGGGACGACTTAAAGTTTAACCCTGAAGCTTTCTTT. Its protein product is CASRSTGDDLKFNPEAFF.

A few counts support this clonotype. This chain links TRBV2 with TRBJ1-5; D may be TRBD1 (6 bases). Trimming pared 7 bases from V and 0 bases from J, leaving 13 bases between. The germline gives CDR1 SNHLY, CDR2 FYNNEI. The CDR3 runs 15 residues. This chain's CDR3 is CASIGDNHSNQPQHF. For the CDR3, the DNA is TGTGCCAGCATAGGGGACAATCATAGCAATCAGCCCCAGCATTTT.

This clonotype was counted only a few times. The rearrangement joins TRBV30 to TRBJ2-1, with D possibly being TRBD1 (6 bases). The CDR3 runs 13 residues. V dropped 3 bases and J dropped 4 bases, with 10 bases sitting between them. Germline V CDR1 and CDR2: GTSNPN, SVGIG (reference sequence). The CDR3 here is CAWSQDSYNEQFF. DNA for the CDR3: TGTGCCTGGAGCCAGGACAGTTACAATGAGCAGTTCTTC.

This chain connects TRBV12-3 or TRBV12-4 to TRBJ1-2, with D possibly matching TRBD1 (6 bases). The CDR3 is made up of 14 amino acids. The V and J ends lost 11 bases and 7 bases respectively, with 23 bases between them. CDR3 coding DNA: TGTGCCCGCCGAACAGGGAACGTAAGTCGTGGCTACACCTTC. Its translation: CARRTGNVSRGYTF.

This clonotype was seen ten or more times. This chain's CDR3 is CASSTEGQETQYF. DNA for the CDR3: TGCGCCAGCAGCACAGAGGGGCAAGAGACCCAGTACTTC. The V and J genes are TRBV5-1 and TRBJ2-5; the D gene could be TRBD1 or TRBD2 (5 bases each). The CDR3 has 13 amino acids. CDR1 and CDR2 from the germline V gene are SGHRS and YFSETQ. Trimming shortened V by 4 bases and J by 2 bases, and 9 bases separated the two germline ends.

This clonotype was seen repeatedly, ten times or more. The chain recombines TRBV12-3 or TRBV12-4 with TRBJ2-7; 10 positions agree with TRBD2. V shed 5 bases, J shed 4 bases, and the junction held 11 bases outside the gene matches. This CDR3 is 16 amino acids long. CDR3: CASSKISGRTPYEQYF. CDR3 DNA: TGTGCCAGCAGTAAAATTAGCGGGAGGACACCTTACGAGCAGTACTTC.